This TCR beta chain was recovered during a study of response to subunit inactivated influenza vaccine. The V gene end was trimmed by 2 bases and the J gene end by 4 bases; junction bases not matched to a gene: 2. Germline V gene lookup returns CDR1 MNHEY and CDR2 SVGEGT. This CDR3 spans 14 amino acids. Study observations and caveats: That few new T cells are recruited by each seasonal influenza vaccination was the authors' suggestion.

Notes on this clonotype: The antigen is undetermined.

TCRdb redid the calling of the RT-PCR reads with MiXCR, one entry per CDR3 protein. This table holds 300,000 to 350,000 distinct CDR3 sequences, 21% found once. The TCR was taken from a man between 45 and 75 years old who received an inactivated influenza vaccine. This material consisted of PBMCs from blood, taken 21 months after vaccination. This sequence joins TRBV6-2 or TRBV6-3 and TRBJ2-1; 7 nucleotides line up with TRBD2. The DNA of the CDR3 is TGTGCCAGCAGTTACGCCGGGGGGTACAATGAGCAGTTCTTC. Its protein product is CASSYAGGYNEQFF.